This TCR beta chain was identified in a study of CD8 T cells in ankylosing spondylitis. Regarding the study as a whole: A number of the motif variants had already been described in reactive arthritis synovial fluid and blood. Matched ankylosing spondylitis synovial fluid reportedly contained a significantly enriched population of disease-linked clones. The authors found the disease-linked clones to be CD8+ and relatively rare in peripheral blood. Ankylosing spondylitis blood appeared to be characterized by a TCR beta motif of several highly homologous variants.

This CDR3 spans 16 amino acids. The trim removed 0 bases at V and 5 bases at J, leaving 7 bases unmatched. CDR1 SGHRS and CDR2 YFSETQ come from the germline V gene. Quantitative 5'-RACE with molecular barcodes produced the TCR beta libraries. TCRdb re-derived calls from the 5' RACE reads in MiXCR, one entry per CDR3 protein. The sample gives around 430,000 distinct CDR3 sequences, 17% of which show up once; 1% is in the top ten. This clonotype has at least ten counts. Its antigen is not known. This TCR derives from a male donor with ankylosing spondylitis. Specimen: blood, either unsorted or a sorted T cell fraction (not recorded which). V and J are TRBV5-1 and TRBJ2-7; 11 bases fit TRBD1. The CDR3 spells CASSLAGQGASNEQYF. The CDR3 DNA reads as TGCGCCAGCAGCTTGGCCGGACAGGGGGCATCCAACGAGCAGTACTTC.